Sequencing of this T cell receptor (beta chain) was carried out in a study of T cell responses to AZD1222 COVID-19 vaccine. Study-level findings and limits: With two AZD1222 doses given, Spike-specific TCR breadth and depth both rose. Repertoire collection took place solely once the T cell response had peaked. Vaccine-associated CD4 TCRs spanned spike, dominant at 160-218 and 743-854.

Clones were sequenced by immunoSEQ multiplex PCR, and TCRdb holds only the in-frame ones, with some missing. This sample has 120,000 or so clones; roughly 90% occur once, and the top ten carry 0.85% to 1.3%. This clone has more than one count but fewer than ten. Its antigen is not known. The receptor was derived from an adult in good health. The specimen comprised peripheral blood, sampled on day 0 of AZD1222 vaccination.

This chain's CDR3 is CASSARTAETQYF. DNA of the CDR3: TGTGCCAGTAGTGCCAGAACTGCAGAGACCCAGTACTTC. The chain is built from TRBV19 and TRBJ2-5; D is undetermined. The CDR3 extends over 13 amino acids. V lost 5 bases and J lost 4, with 11 bases in between. The germline CDR1 and CDR2 sequences are LNHDA and SQIVND (reference sequence).